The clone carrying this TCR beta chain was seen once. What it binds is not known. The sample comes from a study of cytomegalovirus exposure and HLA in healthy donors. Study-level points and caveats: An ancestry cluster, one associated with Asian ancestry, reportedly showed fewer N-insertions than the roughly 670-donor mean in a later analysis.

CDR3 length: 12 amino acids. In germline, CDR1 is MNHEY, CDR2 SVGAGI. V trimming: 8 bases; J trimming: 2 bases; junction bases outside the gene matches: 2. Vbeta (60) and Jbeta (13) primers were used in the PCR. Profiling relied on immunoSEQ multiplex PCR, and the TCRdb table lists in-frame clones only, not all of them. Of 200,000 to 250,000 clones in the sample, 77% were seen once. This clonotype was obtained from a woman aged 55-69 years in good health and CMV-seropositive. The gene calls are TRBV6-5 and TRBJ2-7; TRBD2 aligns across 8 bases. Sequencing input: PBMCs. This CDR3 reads CASFGGAYEQYF. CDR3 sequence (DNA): TGTGCCAGCTTCGGGGGGGCCTACGAGCAGTACTTC.